The rows below give T cell receptor beta chains drawn from one sample of a study of blood T cell repertoires in COVID-19. The data were produced by immunoSEQ multiplex PCR, yet TCRdb's version contains in-frame clones alone and is incomplete. The sample holds approximately 90,000 clones, 75% to 85% seen once. Sequencing was done on a sample of peripheral blood. The receptors originated from a woman older than 75 with acute or convalescent COVID-19. Each CDR3 is given with its conserved first and last residue. The D gene is left open where the match is weak. For some rows the clone size is stated as once, few or many, or as a class when expanded; others skip it.

CDR3 protein	CDR3 DNA	clone size	J gene	CDR3 length	D gene	V gene
CASSLVQNYGYTF	TGCGCCAGCAGCTTGGTACAGAACTATGGCTACACCTTC	-	TRBJ1-2	13	-	TRBV5-1
CATSDLVPGGTYEQYF	TGTGCCACCAGTGATTTAGTACCTGGGGGGACCTACGAGCAGTACTTC	-	TRBJ2-7	16	-	TRBV24-1
CASSYLAPIYNEQFF	TGTGCCAGCAGTTACCTAGCTCCTATCTACAATGAGCAGTTCTTC	-	TRBJ2-1	15	-	TRBV6-6
CASSISGAKPQHF	TGTGCCAGTAGTATCTCAGGGGCCAAGCCCCAGCATTTT	few	TRBJ1-5	13	-	TRBV19
CASSYPGGETQYF	TGTGCCAGCAGTTACCCAGGTGGGGAGACCCAGTACTTC	-	TRBJ2-5	13	-	TRBV6-5
CASSRTGGYEKLFF	TGTGCCAGCAGCCGTACAGGGGGCTATGAAAAACTGTTTTTT	-	TRBJ1-4	14	TRBD1	TRBV5-4
CASGRFGTEAFF	TGCGCCAGCGGGAGGTTCGGCACTGAAGCTTTCTTT	-	TRBJ1-1	12	-	TRBV5-1
CASSITDSSYNEQFF	TGTGCCAGTAGTATAACAGACAGCTCCTACAATGAGCAGTTCTTC	-	TRBJ2-1	15	-	TRBV19
CASSSRTGPYGYTF	TGTGCCAGCAGCTCAAGGACAGGGCCCTATGGCTACACCTTC	-	TRBJ1-2	14	TRBD1	TRBV5-6
CATSDGTSGRGSYNEQFF	TGTGCCACCAGTGATGGGACTAGCGGGAGAGGATCCTACAATGAGCAGTTCTTC	-	TRBJ2-1	18	TRBD2	TRBV24-1
CASSLVSGRADEQFF	TGCGCCAGCAGCTTGGTTAGCGGGAGGGCTGATGAGCAGTTCTTC	-	TRBJ2-1	15	TRBD2	TRBV5-1
CASSKTSGGVREQYF	TGTGCCAGCAGCAAGACTAGCGGGGGGGTTCGCGAGCAGTACTTC	-	TRBJ2-7	15	TRBD2	TRBV13
CASSLVVALRRADTQYF	TGTGCCAGCAGTTTAGTCGTAGCCCTAAGGCGGGCAGATACGCAGTATTTT	-	TRBJ2-3	17	-	TRBV27
CASSLYLSSGRTYEQYF	TGTGCCAGCAGCTTATATCTGAGTAGCGGGAGGACCTACGAGCAGTACTTC	-	TRBJ2-7	17	TRBD2	TRBV7-2
CASSLSGQGNEKLFF	TGTGCCAGCAGCTTATCTGGACAGGGAAATGAAAAACTGTTTTTT	few	TRBJ1-4	15	TRBD1	TRBV7-9
CASSPGTGGPERYF	TGTGCCAGCTCACCCGGGACAGGGGGCCCCGAGAGGTACTTC	few	TRBJ2-7	14	TRBD1	TRBV18
CASSMREFFTDTQYF	TGTGCCAGTAGTATGCGGGAGTTTTTCACAGATACGCAGTATTTT	-	TRBJ2-3	15	TRBD2	TRBV19